This T cell receptor (beta chain) was found in a study of blood T cell repertoires in COVID-19. For the study at large: Material from acute and convalescent COVID-19 was sourced from the United States, Italy and Spain.

The CDR3 contains 18 residues. CDR1 is WNHNN, CDR2 SYGVQD, per germline (reference sequence). Trimming cost V 10 bases and J 3 bases; bases outside gene matches: 16. In the authors' methods: Estimation of nucleated cell counts was performed using reference gene primer amplification. The protocol was immunoSEQ multiplex PCR, while the TCRdb copy is restricted to in-frame clones and leaves out a portion. V, J and clone size are taken as reported in that table, and D and trimming were inferred from the DNA itself. The table includes a few hundred thousand clones, roughly 86% detected once. Sequencing input: peripheral blood. The chain is built from TRBV10-1 and TRBJ2-2; 11 bases fit TRBD2. The TCR sequence derives from a woman in her twenties or thirties with COVID-19, enrolled during active disease. The CDR3 DNA follows: TGCGCCACCCCCACCCCGGCGACTAGCGGGGAGGACACCGGGGAGCTGTTTTTT. Protein: CATPTPATSGEDTGELFF.